The TCR beta chain described here comes from a study of T cell repertoires in cytomegalovirus infection. Germline loops: CDR1 MDHEN, CDR2 SYDVKM. V dropped 7 bases and J dropped 0 bases, with 9 bases sitting between them. This CDR3 region has 13 residues. Study-level results: HLA-C-restricted CMV-specific TCR beta clonotypes prevailed in the ex vivo response. Cumulative frequency (of public TCR beta family members) identified carriers of CMV plus the relevant HLA.

This clonotype occurred a few times. No antigen is known for it. TCRdb re-derived calls from the reads in MiXCR, one entry per CDR3 protein. The sample includes roughly 230,000 distinct CDR3 sequences, over 15% of them seen just once. Sequencing input: CD8+ T cells from PBMCs. This chain joins TRBV28 and TRBJ2-5, with D tentatively TRBD1 (6 bases). The clonotype comes from a human donor in good health (CMV status not recorded). Some clones in this sample may be carry-over from other donors' samples. The CDR3 DNA follows: TGTGCCAGCAAGTGGACAGACCAAGAGACCCAGTACTTC. It translates to CASKWTDQETQYF.